This T cell receptor (beta chain) is drawn from a study of blood T cell repertoires in COVID-19. Study-level background: The United States, Italy and Spain supplied acute and convalescent COVID-19 samples.

Looked up from germline, CDR1 is LNHDA and CDR2 is SQIVND (reference sequence). The length of the CDR3 is 15 residues. V dropped 5 bases and J dropped 1 base, with 13 bases sitting between them. Profiling relied on immunoSEQ multiplex PCR, and the TCRdb table lists in-frame clones only, not all of them. The table includes approximately 210,000 clones, around 90% detected once. This clonotype was sampled from a human donor in a cohort sampled during active COVID-19. The sequenced material came from peripheral blood. This chain uses TRBV19 with TRBJ2-3; D might be TRBD2 (6 bases). This CDR3 reads CASSSGEAGTDTQYF. In DNA form, the CDR3 reads TGTGCCAGTAGTTCGGGGGAGGCGGGCACAGATACGCAGTATTTT.